This T cell receptor beta chain is drawn from a study of blood T cell repertoires in COVID-19. Study at large: Some COVID-19 samples were acute and others convalescent; all came from the United States, Italy and Spain. Sources were T cells, B-cell-depleted T cells, or PBMCs; the material itself was cDNA or gDNA.

This CDR3 is 13 amino acids long. Between the trimmed V and J ends, which lost 11 bases and 3 bases, there was a span of 16 bases. Per the authors' pipeline: Cell counts per sample came from amplifying reference gene primers. TCRdb's table, derived via immunoSEQ multiplex PCR, lists solely in-frame clones and lacks some. V and J calls and clone size follow that table, whereas D and trimming were derived from the DNA. The sample has approximately 72,000 clones, about 89% seen once. The chain combines TRBV12-3 or TRBV12-4 with TRBJ1-1; perhaps TRBD1 as D (6 bases). The sequenced material came from peripheral blood. This receptor was taken from a woman aged 55-70 years with acute or convalescent COVID-19. CDR3 sequence: CASYRAGHTEAFF. DNA for the CDR3: TGTGCCTCGTACAGGGCGGGTCACACTGAAGCTTTCTTT.